This T cell receptor beta chain was identified in a study of T cells in Graves' hyperthyroidism and ophthalmopathy. RNA transcripts provided the source from which TCR beta CDR3 regions were amplified. The TCR CDR3 first-round RT-PCR relied on the HTBI primer set. TCRdb fed the multiplex PCR reads into MiXCR, producing one record per CDR3 protein. The sample contains 380,000 or so distinct CDR3 sequences, approximately 20% of which appear only once. Based on clinical symptoms, serum thyroxine and TRAb, thyroid ultrasound and orbital computed tomography, diagnoses were reached. Sequencing was carried out using blood. This TCR derives from a young woman with Graves' hyperthyroidism.

In DNA, the CDR3 is TGTGCCAGCAGTTACTCGGGACACCTCTCTGGAAACACCATATATTTT. Its translation: CASSYSGHLSGNTIYF. The J gene is TRBJ1-3, the V gene TRBV6-2 or TRBV6-3; possible D gene TRBD1, 6 bases. The V end lost 0 bases, the J end lost 0 bases, and 9 bases lay between the germline ends. The CDR3 totals 16 residues. Germline assignment: CDR1 MNHEY and CDR2 SVGEGT.